Following are 3 T cell receptor beta chains from one sample sequenced in a study of blood T cell repertoires in COVID-19. Only in-frame clones appear in the TCRdb table, and some are missing; sequencing was by immunoSEQ multiplex PCR. The sample records hundreds of thousands of clones, around 91% being singletons. Specimen: PBMCs or T cells enriched from blood (not recorded which). These receptors all come from a man younger than 45 who had been exposed to COVID-19.

The J gene is TRBJ1-1, the V gene TRBV29-1; D unclear. This CDR3 has 11 amino acids. V lost 8 bases, J lost 5 bases, and 12 bases lay in between. The germline gives CDR1 SQVTM, CDR2 ANQGSEA. CDR3 DNA sequence: TGCAGCATCCATCCTCGGACTGAAGCTTTCTTT. Translated: CSIHPRTEAFF.

The chain's CDR3 is CASLLGPGADTQYF. The CDR3, as DNA: TGTGCCAGCCTCCTGGGCCCAGGGGCAGATACGCAGTATTTT. This chain links TRBV6-5 with TRBJ2-3, with D possibly TRBD1 on 6 matching bases. The V gene's germline CDR1 is MNHEY and CDR2 SVGAGI. V was pared by 8 bases and J by 4 bases, with 16 bases between. This CDR3 is built from 14 residues.

The V call is TRBV9, the J call TRBJ1-6; 7 bases are a match to TRBD1. Per the germline V gene, CDR1 is SGDLS and CDR2 is YYNGEE. After removal of 0 bases from V and 7 bases from J, the junction contained 4 bases not matched to a gene. The CDR3 extends over 15 amino acids. The CDR3 DNA is TGTGCCAGCAGCGTAGAGGGGGCTAAAAATTCACCCCTCCACTTT. It yields the protein CASSVEGAKNSPLHF.